A selection of T cell receptor beta chains follows, all from one sample in a study of vaccination and CD4 T cells after COVID-19. From the PCR reads, TCRdb called clonotypes with MiXCR, one entry per CDR3 protein. The sample contains approximately 17,000 distinct CDR3 sequences, about 50% of which appear only once. Their antigens remain unidentified. Material for sequencing was CD4+ T cells from blood, cultured in vitro. Receptors were obtained from a human donor who had recovered from COVID-19. The CDR3 runs from the conserved cysteine through the conserved F or W. A D gene is named only where the DNA matches it firmly. Expanded clones get a size class; other rows say once, few or many, or leave the size out.

j_gene | abundance | v_gene | d_gene | CDR3nt | CDR3aa
TRBJ1-1 | NA | TRBV28 | TRBD1 | TGTGCCAGCAGAACGACAGGGATTGAGGACACTGAAGCTTTCTTT | CASRTTGIEDTEAFF
TRBJ1-2 | few | TRBV20-1 | TRBD1 | TGCAGTGCTAGACACCGGGGACAGGGCCTGGCTAACTATGGCTACACCTTC | CSARHRGQGLANYGYTF
TRBJ2-7 | once | TRBV6-5 | NA | TGTGCCAGCAGTTACGATCGGGGCTACGAGCAGTACTTC | CASSYDRGYEQYF
TRBJ2-4 | NA | TRBV6-2/TRBV6-3 | TRBD2 | TGTGCCAGCAGTTACTCCTGGACTAGCGTGAACATTCAGTACTTC | CASSYSWTSVNIQYF
TRBJ1-2 | few | TRBV6-1 | NA | TGTGCCAGCAACCGCGCCGGGTCCTGGATAACCTTC | CASNRAGSWITF
TRBJ1-5 | few | TRBV30 | NA | TGTGCCTGGAGTGTACTGGGGGGTCAGCCCCAGCATTTT | CAWSVLGGQPQHF
TRBJ1-5 | few | TRBV6-1 | NA | TGTGCCAGCAGTGAAGCAGAGGGGCACGGTCAGCCCCAGCATTTT | CASSEAEGHGQPQHF
TRBJ1-1 | few | TRBV19 | NA | TGTGCCAGTAGTATTGACAGGAGGGGAGCTGAAGCTTTCTTT | CASSIDRRGAEAFF
TRBJ2-7 | NA | TRBV30 | TRBD2 | TGTGCCTGGAGTGCCCCACTCGCGGGAGGATACGAGCAGTACTTC | CAWSAPLAGGYEQYF
TRBJ1-1 | NA | TRBV20-1 | NA | TGCAGTTCAGGGGCCCGGAACACTGAAGCTTTCTTT | CSSGARNTEAFF
TRBJ1-1 | NA | TRBV7-6 | TRBD1 | TGTGCCAGCAGCGACAGGGGGTTAATGGCTGAAGCTTTCTTT | CASSDRGLMAEAFF
TRBJ2-7 | NA | TRBV19 | TRBD1 | TGTGCCAGTAGTATAGATGGGACAGGGCGCTCCGAGCAGTACTTC | CASSIDGTGRSEQYF
TRBJ1-2 | NA | TRBV20-1 | TRBD1 | TGCAGTGCTAGAGATCATGGGACAGGGAACGAGCGTGGCTACACCTTC | CSARDHGTGNERGYTF
TRBJ1-2 | NA | TRBV12-3/TRBV12-4 | NA | TGTGCCAGCAGGCGGGGGACCGCGGCAAACTATGGCTACACCTTC | CASRRGTAANYGYTF
TRBJ1-1 | few | TRBV10-3 | NA | TGTGCCATCAGCGCGACGGGACGCATGAACACTGAAGCTTTCTTT | CAISATGRMNTEAFF
TRBJ1-2 | NA | TRBV6-1 | NA | TGTGCCAGCAGTGAGACAGCCCTAGCTAACTATGGCTACACCTTC | CASSETALANYGYTF
TRBJ2-3 | few | TRBV7-2 | NA | TGTGCCAGCAGCTTATTAGTGGATACGCAGTATTTT | CASSLLVDTQYF
TRBJ2-1 | few | TRBV19 | NA | TGTGCCAGTAGTAGGCAGGTTACCTACAATGAGCAGTTCTTC | CASSRQVTYNEQFF
TRBJ2-1 | few | TRBV6-2/TRBV6-3 | TRBD2 | TGTGCCGGCAGACTAGCGGGAGGAAATGAGCAGTTCTTC | CAGRLAGGNEQFF
TRBJ2-3 | NA | TRBV6-1 | NA | TGTGCCAGCAGGGACTTCCTTAGCACAGATACGCAGTATTTT | CASRDFLSTDTQYF
TRBJ1-1 | once | TRBV20-1 | TRBD1 | TGCAGTGCCCAGGACCGGGACAGGGGAGGAAGGACTGAAGCTTTCTTT | CSAQDRDRGGRTEAFF
TRBJ2-3 | few | TRBV27 | NA | TGTGCCAGCAGTTTATCGGGGGTTAGCACAGATACGCAGTATTTT | CASSLSGVSTDTQYF
TRBJ1-5 | NA | TRBV20-1 | NA | TGCAGTGCTAGTGAGAGCCCCAGGGGCAATCAGCCCCAGCATTTT | CSASESPRGNQPQHF
TRBJ2-1 | NA | TRBV2 | TRBD2 | TGTGCCAGCAGTGAAGCTAGCGGGATAGGTGTGGATGAGCAGTTCTTC | CASSEASGIGVDEQFF
TRBJ2-4 | NA | TRBV2 | NA | TGTGCCAGCAGAGGGGGGAGTCAAAACATTCAGTACTTC | CASRGGSQNIQYF
TRBJ2-1 | NA | TRBV28 | TRBD2 | TGTGCCAGCAGGGGAGCGGGAGAGGCCTACAATGAGCAGTTCTTC | CASRGAGEAYNEQFF
TRBJ2-3 | NA | TRBV2 | NA | TGTGCCAGCAACTCGGGGCCCCTCACAGATACGCAGTATTTT | CASNSGPLTDTQYF
TRBJ1-5 | NA | TRBV10-2 | TRBD1 | TGCGCCAGCAGTGAATCGACCGGGACAGGGGGTCGTCAGCCCCAGCATTTT | CASSESTGTGGRQPQHF
TRBJ2-3 | NA | TRBV4-2 | TRBD2 | TGTGCCAGCAGCCAAGGAACGACTAGCGGGAGGGGAGAAGATACGCAGTATTTT | CASSQGTTSGRGEDTQYF
TRBJ2-1 | NA | TRBV7-3 | NA | TGTGCCAGCAGTACCACAGGGAACTCCTATGAGCAGTTCTTC | CASSTTGNSYEQFF
TRBJ2-7 | few | TRBV20-1 | NA | TGCAGTGCCCCCCGGAGCGGGCCCAGCTCCTACGAGCAGTACTTC | CSAPRSGPSSYEQYF
TRBJ2-3 | NA | TRBV6-1 | NA | TGTGCCAGCTCTCCTTTCCGGTCAACCGGGACAGATACGCAGTATTTT | CASSPFRSTGTDTQYF
TRBJ2-7 | NA | TRBV20-1 | TRBD1 | TGCAGTGCTAGAATGGACAGGGGGTCCTACGAGCAGTACTTC | CSARMDRGSYEQYF
TRBJ1-5 | few | TRBV7-2 | NA | TGTGCCAGCAGCTTAGTTAGCAATCAGCCCCAGCATTTT | CASSLVSNQPQHF
TRBJ2-6 | NA | TRBV12-3/TRBV12-4 | NA | TGTGCCAGCAGACGAGCTTCTGGGGCCAACGTCCTGACTTTC | CASRRASGANVLTF
TRBJ2-7 | NA | TRBV7-9 | TRBD2 | TGTGCCAGCAGCCCCCCTGGGCTAGCGGGAGGGGAGCAGTACTTC | CASSPPGLAGGEQYF
TRBJ1-6 | NA | TRBV6-5 | TRBD1 | TGTGCCAGCAGTTACTCGATTTCGCCGGGACAGCATAATTCACCCCTCCACTTT | CASSYSISPGQHNSPLHF
TRBJ1-1 | few | TRBV18 | NA | TGTGCCAGCTCACCTCAGGAGGACACTGAAGCTTTCTTT | CASSPQEDTEAFF
TRBJ1-6 | NA | TRBV2 | NA | TGTGCCATTACCGGGAGCCTTAATTCACCCCTCCACTTT | CAITGSLNSPLHF
TRBJ2-2 | NA | TRBV2 | NA | TGTGCCAGCAGTGAGGCGGGGACTGCCACCGGGGAGCTGTTTTTT | CASSEAGTATGELFF
TRBJ2-1 | NA | TRBV7-6 | NA | TGTGCCAGCAGCTTAGTGGGGGGTCGCTCCTACAATGAGCAGTTCTTC | CASSLVGGRSYNEQFF
TRBJ1-1 | NA | TRBV28 | NA | TGTGCCAGCAGTACCTACCAATTCGGGAACACTGAAGCTTTCTTT | CASSTYQFGNTEAFF
TRBJ2-5 | few | TRBV20-1 | TRBD1 | TGCAGTGCTAGTCGCCGGGACAGGGTAGAGACCCAGTACTTC | CSASRRDRVETQYF
TRBJ1-5 | few | TRBV20-1 | NA | TGCAGTGCTAGAGTTTTAGGGGATGATCAGCCCCAGCATTTT | CSARVLGDDQPQHF
TRBJ2-7 | NA | TRBV6-5 | TRBD2 | TGTGCCAGCAGTTATGGACTAGCGGGGTCCTACGAGCAGTACTTC | CASSYGLAGSYEQYF
TRBJ1-5 | few | TRBV20-1 | NA | TGCAGTGCTAGAGATGAGGGAAGGGGCAATCAGCCCCAGCATTTT | CSARDEGRGNQPQHF
TRBJ1-4 | few | TRBV27 | TRBD1 | TGTGCCAGCAGCCCACGGACAGGGGGCGTAAAACTGTTTTTT | CASSPRTGGVKLFF
TRBJ2-7 | NA | TRBV21-1 | NA | TGTGCCAGCAGCAAATGCCCCTGGGGGCCAAGTGGGAGCAATTACGAGCAGTACTTC | CASSKCPWGPSGSNYEQYF
TRBJ1-5 | few | TRBV6-1 | NA | TGTGCCAGCAGCCTCGAAGGGGATCAGCCCCAGCATTTT | CASSLEGDQPQHF
TRBJ2-7 | NA | TRBV9 | NA | TGTGCCAGCAGCCGTGATAGGTTTTCCTACGAGCAGTACTTC | CASSRDRFSYEQYF
TRBJ2-7 | NA | TRBV21-1 | NA | TGTGCCAGCAGCCCTGACAGGGGAGAGTCGCACGAGCAGTACTTC | CASSPDRGESHEQYF
TRBJ1-4 | NA | TRBV7-9 | NA | TGTGCCAGCAGCTGGGGACCTGGTGGGATTGAAAAACTGTTTTTT | CASSWGPGGIEKLFF
TRBJ1-5 | few | TRBV24-1 | TRBD1 | TGTGCCACCAGTGGGACAGGGGTTCAGCCCCAGCATTTT | CATSGTGVQPQHF
TRBJ2-3 | few | TRBV7-2 | NA | TGTGCCAGCAGCCAGAGGGCAGGGCCCCCAGATACGCAGTATTTT | CASSQRAGPPDTQYF
TRBJ1-2 | once | TRBV19 | NA | TGTGCCAGTAGTATAGAGGGTAGTAACTATGGCTACACCTTC | CASSIEGSNYGYTF
TRBJ2-3 | NA | TRBV10-3 | NA | TGTGCCATCAGTGAGGGTATCACAGATACGCAGTATTTT | CAISEGITDTQYF
TRBJ2-3 | NA | TRBV2 | TRBD1 | TGTGCCAGCAGAGAAGACAGGGTTACAGATACGCAGTATTTT | CASREDRVTDTQYF
TRBJ2-3 | NA | TRBV19 | TRBD1 | TGTGCCAGTAGTAGGGGACAGGGGGCTGGTACGCAGTATTTT | CASSRGQGAGTQYF
TRBJ1-2 | NA | TRBV7-3 | NA | TGTGCCAGCAGCCAATCTCACGGGACCCCGGTTACGGGCTACACCTTC | CASSQSHGTPVTGYTF